This record looks at one T cell receptor (beta chain) sequence and its context. Its antigen is not known. The source of the sample is a study of cytomegalovirus exposure and HLA in healthy donors. The overall study: Among the approximately 410 genotyped donors, 81% were placed in the Caucasian-associated ancestry cluster.

General study results and limits: Most subjects' HLA-A and HLA-B alleles were reportedly predicted from TCR beta sequences. Per a prior analysis, the majority of TCR beta V segments were productive roughly 90% or roughly 30% of the time.

V lost 7 bases and J 7 bases, leaving 18 bases between the germline ends. Germline lookup yields CDR1 SNHLY and CDR2 FYNNEI. This CDR3 region has 14 residues. Among the donors, all were healthy bone marrow donors. The PCR had 60 Vbeta and 13 Jbeta primers. Sequencing was performed with immunoSEQ multiplex PCR; in TCRdb, only in-frame clones are kept and a portion is missing. This repertoire shows 55,000 to 80,000 clones, 66% found once; its top ten account for less than 25%. Material for sequencing was PBMCs. The TCR comes from a man aged 35 to 55 in good health and CMV-seropositive. The V and J genes are TRBV2 and TRBJ2-3; a weak D match, TRBD2 (6 bases). CDR3 sequence reads: CASMGGPIIHTQYF. DNA for the CDR3: TGTGCCAGCATGGGGGGACCGATTATTCATACGCAGTATTTT.